The 13 T cell receptor beta chains below all came from one sample that was sequenced in a study of CD8 T cells in ankylosing spondylitis (dated by TCRdb to about 2017). The method was 5' RACE. Sequencer: Illumina HiSeq 2500. TCRdb took the public reads, trimmed them with fastp at Q25, ran MiXCR for clone calling and kept in-frame beta chains. Each record represents a unique CDR3 protein, reported with the most common genes and DNA among its rows. The table for this sample lists roughly 180,000 distinct CDR3 sequences; 10% to 15% of them were counted only once. The ten most abundant clones make up 9.5% to 12% of the sample. Specimen: blood, either unsorted or a sorted T cell fraction (not recorded which). All receptors come from a female donor with ankylosing spondylitis or in good health (not recorded which).

Regarding this clonotype: This may be a read error: a much more frequent sequence differs by one nucleotide. The chain carries TRBV20-1 and TRBJ2-1; no firm D call. Looked up from germline, CDR1 is DFQATT and CDR2 is SNEGSKA (reference sequence). The V and J ends lost 7 bases and 8 bases respectively, with 6 bases between them. The CDR3 length is 9 residues. The CDR3 here is CSGVYEQFF. CDR3 coding DNA: TGCAGTGGAGTATATGAGCAGTTCTTC.

The chain joins TRBV19 to TRBJ2-5; 7 positions match TRBD2. V lost 0 bases to trimming and J lost 6 bases; unmatched junction nucleotides: 7. Per the germline V gene, CDR1 is LNHDA and CDR2 is SQIVND (reference sequence). The CDR3 loop spans 15 amino acids. CDR3 DNA: TGTGCCAGTAGTATAGACCCAGCGGGGCTGCAGACCCAGTACTTC. It encodes CASSIDPAGLQTQYF.

This clonotype was detected ten times or more. This rearrangement joins TRBV12-3 or TRBV12-4 to TRBJ1-1; 8 bases align to TRBD1. Losses at the gene ends were 7 bases for V and 5 bases for J; bases not matched to a gene: 9. The CDR3 loop spans 14 amino acids. The CDR3 bases are TGTGCCAGCAATACCGGGACAGGACAGACTGAAGCTTTCTTT. This codes for CASNTGTGQTEAFF.

This clonotype was recorded many times. The chain has TRBV4-3 and TRBJ2-2, with 10 bases that match TRBD2. The germline gives CDR1 LGHNA, CDR2 YSLEER. Unmatched junction bases numbered 8, after V lost 1 base and J lost 0 bases. The CDR3 extends over 19 amino acids. CDR3: CASSQAPGTSAANTGELFF. The CDR3 nucleotides are TGCGCCAGCAGCCAAGCCCCTGGGACTAGCGCCGCGAACACCGGGGAGCTGTTTTTT.

Many counts were recorded for this clonotype. The chain employs TRBV10-3 and TRBJ2-1, with 10 bases lining up with TRBD1. CDR3 length: 12 residues. Unmatched junction bases numbered 5, after V lost 8 bases and J lost 10 bases. From germline, CDR1 is ENHRY and CDR2 SYGVKD. The chain's CDR3 is CAIGTGVEEQFF. In DNA form, the CDR3 reads TGTGCCATCGGGACAGGGGTGGAAGAGCAGTTCTTC.

Notes on this clonotype: Given a much more abundant clone one base away, this may be a read error. This chain connects TRBV18 to TRBJ1-4, with TRBD1 as a possible D gene (5 bases). The CDR3 extends over 15 amino acids. Germline-derived CDR1 and CDR2 are KGHSH and LQKENI. The CDR3 loop is CAGSPRGESQEKLFF. In nucleotides, the CDR3 is TGTGCCGGCTCACCAAGAGGGGAGTCGCAGGAAAAACTGTTTTTT.

This clonotype was counted at least ten times. The V and J genes are TRBV27 and TRBJ1-1; no clear D. The CDR3 contains 14 residues. The V end lost 0 bases, the J end lost 4 bases, and 9 bases lay between the germline ends. Germline V lookup: CDR1 MNHEY, CDR2 SMNVEV (reference sequence). CDR3 loop: CASSLSTGFTEAFF. The CDR3 nucleotides read TGTGCCAGCAGTTTATCGACGGGTTTCACTGAAGCTTTCTTT.

The chain has TRBV20-1 and TRBJ2-5, with a tentative D call TRBD2 (5 bases). This CDR3 is built from 15 residues. Trimming left V 0 bases short and J 9 bases short, with 20 bases between. Germline CDR1 DFQATT, CDR2 SNEGSKA (reference sequence). In DNA form, the CDR3 reads TGCAGTGCTAGAGACGGCGGACTGATGGGTCGACCCCAGTACTTC. Protein product: CSARDGGLMGRPQYF.

The chain uses TRBV19 and TRBJ2-7, with D possibly being TRBD1 or TRBD2 (5 bases each). V was shortened by 8 bases and J by 4 bases, with 27 bases between the two germline ends. CDR1 is LNHDA, CDR2 SQIVND, per germline (reference sequence). CDR3 size: 17 residues. CDR3 residues: CASLIPVRGRVEYEQYF. The CDR3 DNA follows: TGTGCCAGTCTCATCCCTGTTCGGGGCAGGGTGGAGTACGAGCAGTACTTC.

The V call is TRBV6-5, the J call TRBJ2-2; no clear D gene. Per germline, CDR1 MNHEY and CDR2 SVGAGI. Trimming left V 0 bases short and J 0 bases short, with 8 bases between. CDR3 length equals 16 residues. The CDR3 DNA reads TGTGCCAGCAGTTACTCGCCCAACGCGAACACCGGGGAGCTGTTTTTT. Translated, it gives CASSYSPNANTGELFF.

To note about this clonotype: A much larger clone lies one base from this, so it may be a read error. The chain is built from TRBV4-3 and TRBJ1-2, with 9 bases aligning to TRBD1. Germline CDR1 and CDR2: LGHNA and YSLEER. CDR3 size: 17 residues. The V segment lost 3 bases and the J segment 8 bases; nucleotides outside the gene matches: 16. The CDR3 loop reads CASSQEDARTGVYGYTF. The CDR3 DNA is TGCGCCAGCAGCCAGGAAGATGCTAGGACAGGGGTGTACGGCTACACCTTC.

The table lists this clonotype with many counts. The V and J genes are TRBV20-1 and TRBJ2-7; D might be TRBD1 (5 bases). The CDR3 has 13 amino acids. Germline CDR1 reads DFQATT; CDR2 reads SNEGSKA (reference sequence). Between the trimmed V and J ends, which lost 3 bases and 2 bases, there was a span of 11 bases. The CDR3 region is CSASVYRTYEQYF. Written as DNA, the CDR3 is TGCAGTGCTAGCGTCTACAGGACCTACGAGCAGTACTTC.

This clonotype has at least ten counts. This chain uses TRBV5-1 with TRBJ1-2; D is unresolved. The CDR3 runs 13 residues. Trimming stripped 6 bases from V and 5 bases from J, with 14 bases between. Germline lookup yields CDR1 SGHRS and CDR2 YFSETQ. DNA for the CDR3: TGCGCCAGCACCCTAGGGCAGAGATATGGCTACACCTTC. As protein: CASTLGQRYGYTF.